These 14 T cell receptor beta chains came from one sample sequenced in a study of blood T cell repertoires in COVID-19. Method: immunoSEQ multiplex PCR; TCRdb's copy keeps in-frame clones and lacks some. The data show about 140,000 clones, about 86% seen once. Source material: peripheral blood. These receptors were taken from an older woman with acute or convalescent COVID-19.

The chain uses TRBV6-2 or TRBV6-3 and TRBJ1-2, with 7 positions matching TRBD1. V shed 6 bases, J shed 2 bases, and the junction held 3 bases outside the gene matches. There are 13 residues in the CDR3. The germline V gene has CDR1 MNHEY and CDR2 SVGEGT. The CDR3 is CASSPGQNYGYTF. The CDR3, as DNA: TGTGCCAGCAGCCCGGGACAGAACTATGGCTACACCTTC.

V and J are TRBV14 and TRBJ1-4; D possibly corresponds to TRBD1 (5 bases). The CDR3 contains 15 residues. The V gene's germline CDR1 is SGHDN and CDR2 FVKESK. Trimming stripped 3 bases from V and 7 bases from J, with 15 bases between. The CDR3 loop is CASSHQRGSGEKLFF. The CDR3 DNA reads TGTGCCAGCAGCCATCAGCGGGGGTCAGGTGAAAAACTGTTTTTT.

This clone was found once. The chain employs TRBV27 and TRBJ1-1, with D possibly being TRBD1 (5 bases). CDR3 length: 14 amino acids. V gave up 6 bases and J gave up 1 base, with 12 bases separating them. Germline CDR1 is MNHEY and CDR2 is SMNVEV (reference sequence). The CDR3 nucleotides read TGTGCCAGCAGAGGGGCAGGACCGAACACTGAAGCTTTCTTT. Its protein is CASRGAGPNTEAFF.

This rearrangement joins TRBV10-3 to TRBJ1-1; a weak D match, TRBD1 (6 bases). Germline loops: CDR1 ENHRY, CDR2 SYGVKD. There are 17 residues in the CDR3. V was clipped by 8 bases and J by 5 bases, with 27 bases between them. The CDR3 reads CAISAPGAGTGLTEAFF. The DNA for the CDR3 is TGTGCCATCTCAGCCCCAGGGGCAGGAACGGGCCTGACTGAAGCTTTCTTT.

The CDR3 coding sequence is TGTGCCAGCAGCTTATTGTCAGGGGACTATGGCTACACCTTC. It encodes CASSLLSGDYGYTF. This chain joins TRBV7-8 and TRBJ1-2; weak D call: TRBD1 (6 bases). This CDR3 is 14 amino acids long. V was clipped by 2 bases and J by 3 bases, with 10 bases between them. The germline V gene has CDR1 SGHVS and CDR2 FQNEAQ.

The chain uses TRBV30 and TRBJ2-3, with 8 bases that match TRBD2. Germline loops: CDR1 GTSNPN, CDR2 SVGIG (reference sequence). J lost 2 bases, V lost 4 bases, and 11 bases had no gene match. This CDR3 region has 16 residues. CDR3 sequence: CAWISARGVPTDTQYF. Here the CDR3 DNA reads TGTGCCTGGATCTCCGCGCGGGGGGTCCCCACAGATACGCAGTATTTT.

The gene calls are TRBV30 and TRBJ1-1; 7 nucleotides agree with TRBD1. Germline CDR1 GTSNPN, CDR2 SVGIG (reference sequence). This CDR3 has 14 residues. With 3 bases clipped from V and 2 bases from J, the junction kept 6 bases outside the gene matches. This CDR3 is CAWSPGTANTEAFF. As DNA, the CDR3 is TGTGCCTGGAGCCCCGGGACAGCTAACACTGAAGCTTTCTTT.

CDR3 coding DNA: TGTGCCAGCAGTGACCCGGGGATTCTAGGTTATGGCTACACCTTC. Translated: CASSDPGILGYGYTF. The chain links TRBV25-1 to TRBJ1-2; D is undetermined. Germline V gene sequence: CDR1 MGHDK, CDR2 SYGVNS. V lost 3 bases to trimming and J lost 5 bases, with 16 bases between them. The CDR3 extends over 15 amino acids.

This clone appeared a few times. The chain has TRBV4-2 and TRBJ2-3, with 9 bases matching TRBD2. The CDR3 runs 16 residues. Trimming cost V 0 bases and J 6 bases; bases outside gene matches: 7. The germline V gene has CDR1 LGHNA and CDR2 YNFKEQ. This chain's CDR3 is CASSQDPSGDLDTQYF. CDR3 DNA: TGTGCCAGCAGCCAAGATCCTAGCGGGGACCTTGATACGCAGTATTTT.

CDR3 region: CASSAKDTQYF. The CDR3 region has the DNA TGTGCCAGCAGCGCTAAGGATACGCAGTATTTT. The gene calls are TRBV11-3 and TRBJ2-3; no reliable D call. Germline V gene data show CDR1 as SGHNT and CDR2 as YENEEA. V dropped 5 bases and J dropped 6 bases, with 6 bases sitting between them. This CDR3 has 11 residues. The whole variable domain, filled in from reference TRBV11-3 and TRBJ2-3, reads EAGVVQSPRYKIIEKKQPVAFWCNPISGHNTLYWYLQNLGQGPELLIRYENEEAVDDSQLPKDRFSAERLKGVDSTLKIQPAELGDSAVYLCASSAKDTQYFGPGTRLTVL.

This chain links TRBV6-2 or TRBV6-3 with TRBJ1-5, with 9 bases identical to TRBD1. Germline CDR1 reads MNHEY; CDR2 reads SVGEGT. The CDR3 has 16 amino acids. The V gene end was trimmed by 4 bases and the J gene end by 1 base; junction bases not matched to a gene: 5. The CDR3 region has the DNA TGTGCCAGCAGTTCACAGGGGGCGAGGAGCAATCAGCCCCAGCATTTT. Translated: CASSSQGARSNQPQHF.

This sequence joins TRBV4-3 and TRBJ2-1; 7 bases are a match to TRBD2. This CDR3 has 17 amino acids. Germline lookup yields CDR1 LGHNA and CDR2 YSLEER. Unmatched junction bases numbered 7, after V lost 2 bases and J lost 0 bases. The CDR3 DNA is TGCGCCAGCAGCCAAATGACTAGCCAGAGCTCCTACAATGAGCAGTTCTTC. Its protein product is CASSQMTSQSSYNEQFF.

V usage is TRBV6-5 and J usage is TRBJ1-1; D is ambiguous. Germline-derived CDR1 and CDR2 are MNHEY and SVGAGI. The V gene lost 0 bases and the J gene lost 3 bases, with 8 bases spanning the gap. The CDR3 is made up of 14 amino acids. The CDR3 region has the DNA TGTGCCAGCAGTTACTCGAAACAGTACACTGAAGCTTTCTTT. Protein product: CASSYSKQYTEAFF.

The chain is built from TRBV7-2 and TRBJ2-1, with D perhaps matching TRBD2 (5 bases). Germline V gene lookup returns CDR1 SGHTA and CDR2 FQGNSA. The V gene lost 5 bases and the J gene lost 3 bases, with 11 bases spanning the gap. The CDR3 has 14 residues. CDR3 DNA: TGTGCCAGCAGCAACCGGGGAAACTACAATGAGCAGTTCTTC. It encodes CASSNRGNYNEQFF.